The 11 T cell receptor beta chains listed next were all sequenced from one sample in a study of cytomegalovirus exposure and HLA in healthy donors. Assay used: immunoSEQ multiplex PCR; TCRdb lists only in-frame clones, some missing. Among 240,000 or so clones, approximately 83% were seen once, and the ten largest hold over 0.95%. The specimen sequenced was PBMCs. The source of these receptors is a woman aged 25-40 years in good health and CMV-seropositive.

The chain is built from TRBV7-9 and TRBJ2-3, with 8 bases matching TRBD2. The germline V gene has CDR1 SEHNR and CDR2 FQNEAQ (reference sequence). With V trimmed by 5 bases and J by 4 bases, 14 bases remained unmatched. This CDR3 is built from 17 residues. Here the CDR3 reads CASSPSGSGSLPDTQYF. DNA for the CDR3: TGTGCCAGCAGCCCCTCGGGGAGCGGGAGTCTCCCAGATACGCAGTATTTT.

This chain joins TRBV6-5 and TRBJ2-1; TRBD2 matches at 11 bases. Germline V gives CDR1 MNHEY, CDR2 SVGAGI. The CDR3 length is 14 residues. V was pared by 5 bases and J by 6 bases, with 3 bases of the junction left unmatched. This CDR3 is CASSQGLAANEQFF. CDR3 sequence (DNA): TGTGCCAGCAGTCAGGGACTAGCGGCCAATGAGCAGTTCTTC.

This clone was detected once. The chain combines TRBV19 with TRBJ2-5, with 8 bases that match TRBD1. The CDR3 sequence is 16 residues long. The trim removed 3 bases at V and 5 bases at J, leaving 11 bases unmatched. From germline, CDR1 is LNHDA and CDR2 SQIVND (reference sequence). The CDR3 DNA sequence: TGTGCCAGTAGTATCAGGGGGCTAGACAGGGCTGAGACCCAGTACTTC. It is translated as CASSIRGLDRAETQYF.

J is TRBJ2-5 and V is TRBV19; D is possibly TRBD2 (5 bases). Trimming cost V 3 bases and J 7 bases, with 18 bases left between them. The CDR3 consists of 15 residues. Germline loops: CDR1 LNHDA, CDR2 SQIVND (reference sequence). DNA of the CDR3: TGTGCCAGTAGTATTTATGTCGGCCGGGATGGGACCCAGTACTTC. This codes for CASSIYVGRDGTQYF.

The chain carries TRBV29-1 and TRBJ2-1, with a tentative D call TRBD1 (6 bases). Germline values: CDR1 SQVTM, CDR2 ANQGSEA. This CDR3 has 15 residues. Trimming removed 3 bases at V and 0 bases at J, with 12 bases between. The CDR3 is CSVDMDSHSYNEQFF. The CDR3 region has the DNA TGCAGCGTTGACATGGACAGCCACTCCTACAATGAGCAGTTCTTC.

The count of this clone is one. The chain recombines TRBV7-9 with TRBJ1-1; D is unclear. The CDR3 has 12 residues. Germline V lookup: CDR1 SEHNR, CDR2 FQNEAQ (reference sequence). Trimming left V 5 bases short and J 11 bases short, with 15 bases between. Here the CDR3 reads CASSLEAEGAFF. CDR3 DNA sequence: TGTGCCAGCAGCCTAGAGGCGGAGGGTGCTTTCTTT.

Comment on this clone: An end of the junction does not agree with germline; a read error may underlie this. The chain recombines TRBV4-1 with TRBJ2-6; 7 bases line up with TRBD2. The CDR3 runs 18 residues. Looked up from germline, CDR1 is MGHRA and CDR2 is YSYEKL. CDR3 sequence: CASSQEAGYVAGANVLTF. The CDR3 nucleotides are TGCGCCAGCAGTCAAGAAGCGGGATATGTCGCTGGGGCCAACGTCCTGACTTTC.

The chain links TRBV5-1 to TRBJ2-1; TRBD2 is a possible D gene (6 bases). Germline V gives CDR1 SGHRS, CDR2 YFSETQ. The CDR3 extends over 14 amino acids. With 6 bases removed from V and 8 bases from J, the gap between germline ends came to 18 bases. The CDR3 region has the DNA TGCGCCAGCACAGCTACGACTAGTTCGGATGAGCAGTTCTTC. This sequence encodes CASTATTSSDEQFF.

This sequence joins TRBV7-2 and TRBJ2-4; tentative D call: TRBD2 (5 bases). V was trimmed by 0 bases and J by 6 bases, leaving 9 bases between them. The CDR3 is made up of 14 amino acids. Looked up from germline, CDR1 is SGHTA and CDR2 is FQGNSA. The CDR3 bases are TGTGCCAGCAGCTTAGCGGGAGAGGGAAACATTCAGTACTTC. Protein: CASSLAGEGNIQYF. The full variable domain, rest sourced from reference TRBV7-2 and TRBJ2-4, is GAGVSQSPSNKVTEKGKDVELRCDPISGHTALYWYRQSLGQGLEFLIYFQGNSAPDKSGLPSDRFSAERTGGSVSTLTIQRTQQEDSAVYLCASSLAGEGNIQYFGAGTRLSVL.

This chain connects TRBV5-1 to TRBJ2-7; 7 bases fit TRBD1. Germline assignment: CDR1 SGHRS and CDR2 YFSETQ. This CDR3 has 15 amino acids. Unmatched junction bases numbered 4, after V lost 0 bases and J lost 1 base. CDR3 residues: CASSLVDRPSYEQYF. The CDR3 nucleotides read TGCGCCAGCAGCTTGGTGGACAGGCCTTCCTACGAGCAGTACTTC. Full variable domain (missing parts from reference TRBV5-1 and TRBJ2-7): KAGVTQTPRYLIKTRGQQVTLSCSPISGHRSVSWYQQTPGQGLQFLFEYFSETQRNKGNFPGRFSGRQFSNSRSEMNVSTLELGDSALYLCASSLVDRPSYEQYFGPGTRLTVT.

The chain employs TRBV4-2 and TRBJ2-7; 10 bases align to TRBD2. V lost 8 bases, J lost 1 base, and 8 bases stayed unmatched. CDR3 length equals 15 residues. CDR1 is LGHNA and CDR2 is YNFKEQ in the germline V gene. The CDR3 coding sequence is TGTGCCAGCGGTGAGGTAGCGGGAGGTTCCTACGAGCAGTACTTC. This codes for CASGEVAGGSYEQYF.